The T cell receptor (beta chain) under discussion was sequenced for a study of blood T cells in healthy people across ages. Findings and caveats of the study: Long-lived donors exceeded aged donors in naive CD4+ cells and diversity.

A sample-barcoded 5' primer and a J-beta primer mix were used in a second PCR of about 6 to 11 cycles. Using its own MiXCR run on the 5' RACE reads, TCRdb lists one record per CDR3 protein. Of roughly 800,000 distinct CDR3 sequences listed, 58% are singletons. This clonotype was recorded only once. What it binds is unknown. The CDR3 has 13 residues. Trimming took off 9 bases at V and 0 bases at J, with 11 bases between the two ends. Germline CDR1 reads ENHRY; CDR2 reads SYGVKD. This TCR was sampled from a man between 25 and 39 years old in good health. The chain is built from TRBV10-3 and TRBJ1-1; tentatively, D is TRBD1 (5 bases). Sequenced input: blood. For the CDR3, the DNA is TGTGCCATGCGACAGCAGATGAACACTGAAGCTTTCTTT. This translates into CAMRQQMNTEAFF.